A single sample gave rise to the 19 T cell receptor beta chains below, sequenced in a study of blood T cell repertoires in COVID-19. Produced via immunoSEQ multiplex PCR; TCRdb's table is partial and in-frame only. The sample has about 180,000 clones; around 85% are singletons. The source material was peripheral blood. The source of these receptors is a man over 45 with active or convalescent COVID-19.

The V and J genes are TRBV28 and TRBJ1-1; 9 bases agree with TRBD1. J lost 5 bases, V lost 10 bases, and 11 bases had no gene match. The germline gives CDR1 MDHEN, CDR2 SYDVKM. CDR3 length: 14 residues. The CDR3 spells CATVTGGARTEAFF. The CDR3 coding sequence is TGTGCCACCGTTACAGGGGGCGCGAGAACTGAAGCTTTCTTT.

The chain links TRBV5-4 to TRBJ2-3; D may be TRBD2 (6 bases). The CDR3 totals 16 residues. Germline V gene lookup returns CDR1 SGHNT and CDR2 YYREEE (reference sequence). The ends were cut back, 3 bases at V and 0 bases at J, with 14 bases in the middle. The CDR3 is CASSSGGAPSTDTQYF. CDR3 DNA: TGTGCCAGCAGCTCAGGCGGGGCTCCTAGCACAGATACGCAGTATTTT.

The chain joins TRBV11-2 to TRBJ1-6; TRBD1 matches at 9 bases. This CDR3 region has 17 residues. The trim removed 1 base at V and 1 base at J, leaving 2 bases unmatched. Germline loops: CDR1 SGHAT, CDR2 FQNNGV. Written as DNA, the CDR3 is TGTGCCAGCAGCTTAGCGGGACAGGGTTCCTATAATTCACCCCTCCACTTT. The encoded protein is CASSLAGQGSYNSPLHF.

This chain connects TRBV7-2 to TRBJ2-1; D may be TRBD2 (6 bases). CDR1 and CDR2 from the germline V gene are SGHTA and FQGNSA. The V end was cut by 5 bases, the J end by 10 bases, with 15 bases between. CDR3 length: 13 amino acids. CDR3 sequence: CASSPGGVWEQFF. The CDR3 bases are TGTGCCAGCAGCCCAGGCGGGGTATGGGAGCAGTTCTTC.

This chain connects TRBV28 to TRBJ1-3; D might be TRBD1 (5 bases). V shed 2 bases and J shed 4 bases, with 15 bases lying between them. The germline V gene has CDR1 MDHEN and CDR2 SYDVKM. The CDR3 length is 16 residues. The CDR3, as DNA: TGTGCCAGCAGTTTACCGGGTCCAGGGTTCGGAAACACCATATATTTT. Amino acid sequence: CASSLPGPGFGNTIYF.

The chain joins TRBV5-1 to TRBJ2-3; 8 positions match TRBD2. CDR3 size: 15 residues. Unmatched junction bases numbered 4, after V lost 0 bases and J lost 4 bases. Germline CDR1 and CDR2: SGHRS and YFSETQ. The CDR3 bases are TGCGCCAGCAGCTTGGACGGGAGGGGGGCAGATACGCAGTATTTT. Translation gives CASSLDGRGADTQYF.

The chain employs TRBV28 and TRBJ2-3; 7 bases are a match to TRBD1. Germline CDR1 reads MDHEN; CDR2 reads SYDVKM. Trimming cost V 3 bases and J 4 bases; bases outside gene matches: 7. This CDR3 has 15 amino acids. In nucleotides, the CDR3 is TGTGCCAGCAGTTTGGGTCGAGGGGGCGCAGATACGCAGTATTTT. It codes for CASSLGRGGADTQYF.

This clone was seen only once. The chain carries TRBV7-3 and TRBJ2-7, with 10 positions matching TRBD1. The CDR3 is made up of 15 amino acids. In germline, CDR1 is SGHTA, CDR2 FQGTGA. Germline trimming cut 6 bases from V and 2 bases from J; bases unmatched to any gene: 7. In DNA form, the CDR3 reads TGTGCCAGCAGTCCCGCCGGGACAGGGGCCTACGAGCAGTACTTC. Translated, it gives CASSPAGTGAYEQYF.

Only one count was recorded for this clone. CDR3 loop: CASSQTGTNEKLFF. The CDR3 nucleotides read TGTGCCAGTAGCCAGACAGGGACTAATGAAAAACTGTTTTTT. The chain uses TRBV19 and TRBJ1-4; TRBD1 agrees at 7 bases. The V gene's germline CDR1 is LNHDA and CDR2 SQIVND (reference sequence). The CDR3 consists of 14 residues. The V and J ends lost 6 bases and 2 bases, in that order; junction bases with no gene match: 3. Looking up the rest from reference TRBV19 and TRBJ1-4 gives the full variable domain: DGGITQSPKYLFRKEGQNVTLSCEQNLNHDAMYWYRQDPGQGLRLIYYSQIVNDFQKGDIAEGYSVSREKKESFPLTVTSAQKNPTAFYLCASSQTGTNEKLFFGSGTQLSVL.

CDR3 region: CASSVGTGGNYGYTF. The CDR3 nucleotides read TGTGCCAGCAGCGTAGGGACAGGTGGAAACTATGGCTACACCTTC. The chain couples TRBV9 to TRBJ1-2; TRBD1 matches at 7 bases. Germline V gene data show CDR1 as SGDLS and CDR2 as YYNGEE. This CDR3 has 15 residues. V trimming: 0 bases; J trimming: 2 bases; junction bases outside the gene matches: 4.

The V and J genes are TRBV7-6 and TRBJ1-4; D is unclear. From germline, CDR1 is SGHVS and CDR2 FNYEAQ. The CDR3 has 14 residues. V gave up 1 base and J gave up 2 bases, with 5 bases separating them. As DNA, the CDR3 is TGTGCCAGCAGCTTAGTCGGGACTAATGAAAAACTGTTTTTT. As protein: CASSLVGTNEKLFF.

The chain is built from TRBV4-1 and TRBJ1-1; TRBD1 might be the D (5 bases). The CDR3 is 13 residues long. V lost 3 bases and J 10 bases, leaving 15 bases between the germline ends. CDR1 and CDR2 from the germline V gene are MGHRA and YSYEKL. The CDR3 coding sequence is TGCGCCAGCAGCCACGGGACTTCAGAGGCAGCTTTCTTT. Its translation is CASSHGTSEAAFF.

The J gene is TRBJ1-2, the V gene TRBV6-5, with unresolved D. Germline V gene data show CDR1 as MNHEY and CDR2 as SVGAGI. CDR3 length: 12 residues. V dropped 2 bases and J dropped 7 bases, with 8 bases sitting between them. CDR3 amino acids: CASSYEGTGYTF. The CDR3 nucleotides read TGTGCCAGCAGTTACGAGGGAACTGGCTACACCTTC.

This clone was seen a few times. The V gene is TRBV27, the J gene TRBJ2-1; TRBD1 matches at 11 bases. In germline, CDR1 is MNHEY, CDR2 SMNVEV (reference sequence). Trimming took 10 bases from V and 6 from J; bases not matched to a gene: 2. The CDR3 is made up of 12 amino acids. The CDR3 nucleotides are TGTGCCACCGGGACAGGGGGCAATGAGCAGTTCTTC. Translating it yields CATGTGGNEQFF.

The chain joins TRBV19 to TRBJ2-7; D is uncertain. This CDR3 has 12 amino acids. Trimming removed 6 bases from V and 4 bases from J, with 10 bases in between. The germline CDR1 and CDR2 sequences are LNHDA and SQIVND (reference sequence). CDR3 region: CASRAPGYEQYF. The CDR3 nucleotides are TGTGCCAGTAGGGCGCCCGGGTACGAGCAGTACTTC.

This clone was seen only once. This sequence joins TRBV5-6 and TRBJ2-2, with 10 bases identical to TRBD1. Germline CDR1 SGHDT, CDR2 YYEEEE. The CDR3 contains 15 residues. The V gene end was trimmed by 4 bases and the J gene end by 7 bases; junction bases not matched to a gene: 7. This CDR3 reads CASSKGQGYSGELFF. The CDR3 DNA sequence: TGTGCCAGCAGCAAGGGACAGGGGTATAGCGGGGAGCTGTTTTTT.

This sequence joins TRBV6-5 and TRBJ1-2; TRBD1 might be the D (5 bases). The V gene lost 6 bases and the J gene lost 8 bases, with 10 bases spanning the gap. The length of the CDR3 is 11 residues. Germline V gene data show CDR1 as MNHEY and CDR2 as SVGAGI. The DNA for the CDR3 is TGTGCCAGCAGGAGACAGAACGGCTACACCTTC. Translating gives CASRRQNGYTF.

The rearrangement links TRBV4-2 to TRBJ2-2; 13 nucleotides line up with TRBD2. The CDR3 length is 17 residues. Germline lookup yields CDR1 LGHNA and CDR2 YNFKEQ. Trimming removed 1 base from V and 4 bases from J; junction bases left unmatched: 3. The CDR3 DNA is TGTGCCAGCAGCCAAGGGACTAGCGGGGGTCGCACCGGGGAGCTGTTTTTT. Encoded protein: CASSQGTSGGRTGELFF.

This clone was seen ten or more times. The rearrangement joins TRBV7-3 to TRBJ2-3; a weak D match, TRBD2 (6 bases). V lost 2 bases and J lost 2, with 8 bases in between. The length of the CDR3 is 14 residues. Looked up from germline, CDR1 is SGHTA and CDR2 is FQGTGA. CDR3 sequence: CASSLGLITDTQYF. The CDR3 DNA is TGTGCCAGCAGCTTAGGACTAATCACAGATACGCAGTATTTT. Full variable domain (remainder filled in from reference TRBV7-3 and TRBJ2-3): GAGVSQTPSNKVTEKGKYVELRCDPISGHTALYWYRQSLGQGPEFLIYFQGTGAADDSGLPNDRFFAVRPEGSVSTLKIQRTERGDSAVYLCASSLGLITDTQYFGPGTRLTVL.